This TCR beta chain was profiled in a study of cytomegalovirus exposure and HLA in healthy donors. Study findings and constraints: Researchers counted some 150 TCR beta chains as cytomegalovirus-associated. Cytomegalovirus status, reportedly, was diagnosed with high specificity and sensitivity by the classifier. As a later analysis showed, a missense DCLRE1C variant was linked to trimming of TCR beta V- and J-genes.

Worth noting for this clone: The antigen is unknown.

The PCR contained 60 Vbeta and 13 Jbeta primers. Here immunoSEQ multiplex PCR was the method, and the copy in TCRdb shows in-frame clones only, minus some. The sample lists under 140,000 clones, less than 85% occurring once. CDR3 length equals 14 residues. In germline, CDR1 is SNHLY, CDR2 FYNNEI. Unmatched junction bases numbered 4, after V lost 7 bases and J lost 0 bases. Despite likely unrecorded immune exposures, the donors were nominally healthy at the time of sampling. The gene calls are TRBV2 and TRBJ2-7, with 9 bases lining up with TRBD1. This TCR was sampled from a man aged 25 to 40 in good health and CMV-seropositive. The sequencing input was PBMCs. This CDR3 is CASTGQGISYEQYF. The CDR3 DNA reads as TGTGCCAGCACCGGACAGGGGATCTCCTACGAGCAGTACTTC.